The 8 T cell receptor beta chains below were found in one sample sequenced in a study of CD8+ T cells in alopecia areata. Noted treatment: oral pan-JAK inhibitor, 5-10 mg twice daily. As the sequencing template, cDNA was produced by extracting RNA and reverse transcribing it. Data came from immunoSEQ multiplex PCR; TCRdb stores just in-frame clones and leaves some out. This table holds about 250,000 clones, 60% found once. Sequences were derived from CD4+ T cells sorted from blood, sampled around week 52, from a patient treated with tofacitinib. These receptors all stem from a human donor with alopecia areata.

The chain couples TRBV13 to TRBJ2-3; TRBD2 matches at 14 bases. This CDR3 contains 15 residues. Germline lookup yields CDR1 PRHDT and CDR2 FYEKMQ (reference sequence). V lost 4 bases and J lost 7; bases outside the gene matches: 4. The CDR3 sequence: CASSSTSGGANTQYF. CDR3 sequence (DNA): TGTGCCAGCAGCTCGACTAGCGGGGGGGCCAATACGCAGTATTTT. Variable domain in full (rest from reference TRBV13 and TRBJ2-3): AAGVIQSPRHLIKEKRETATLKCYPIPRHDTVYWYQQGPGQDPQFLISFYEKMQSDKGSIPDRFSAQQFSDYHSELNMSSLELGDSALYFCASSSTSGGANTQYFGPGTRLTVL.

The genes are TRBV15 and TRBJ1-3, with unresolved D. With 2 bases removed from V and 3 bases from J, the gap between germline ends came to 17 bases. Germline V CDR1 and CDR2: LNHNV, YYDKDF (reference sequence). CDR3 length equals 17 residues. The DNA of the CDR3 is TGTGCCACCAGCAGACGAAACACGGCGGGTTATGGAAACACCATATATTTT. Translated: CATSRRNTAGYGNTIYF. Looking up the rest from reference TRBV15 and TRBJ1-3 gives the full variable domain: DAMVIQNPRYQVTQFGKPVTLSCSQTLNHNVMYWYQQKSSQAPKLLFHYYDKDFNNEADTPDNFQSRRPNTSFCFLDIRSPGLGDTAMYLCATSRRNTAGYGNTIYFGEGSWLTVV.

The chain carries TRBV2 and TRBJ2-1; TRBD2 aligns across 7 bases. The ends lost 3 bases at V and 8 bases at J; junction bases unmatched: 16. This CDR3 contains 17 residues. Germline lookup yields CDR1 SNHLY and CDR2 FYNNEI. The CDR3 reads CASSESGLVGQVDEQFF. The CDR3 nucleotides read TGTGCCAGCAGTGAGTCCGGACTAGTTGGACAAGTCGATGAGCAGTTCTTC.

The chain combines TRBV4-3 with TRBJ1-6; D gene ambiguous. Germline CDR1 and CDR2: LGHNA and YSLEER. There are 16 residues in the CDR3. Deletions cut 0 bases from V and 5 bases from J, with 11 bases between. CDR3 sequence (DNA): TGCGCCAGCAGCCAAGAGTTATACCTCCATAATTCACCCCTCCACTTT. Translation: CASSQELYLHNSPLHF.

This chain uses TRBV19 with TRBJ2-5; D is ambiguous. Germline CDR1 and CDR2: LNHDA and SQIVND (reference sequence). The V and J ends lost 3 bases and 7 bases respectively, with 9 bases between them. The CDR3 contains 12 residues. CDR3 amino acids: CASSIMGGTQYF. The CDR3 DNA sequence: TGTGCCAGTAGTATCATGGGCGGGACCCAGTACTTC.

The V gene is TRBV7-9, the J gene TRBJ2-3; 10 nucleotides line up with TRBD1. CDR1 and CDR2 (germline): SEHNR, FQNEAQ (reference sequence). Trimming cost V 5 bases and J 1 base; bases outside gene matches: 3. The CDR3 consists of 15 residues. CDR3 residues: CASSPGQGRTDTQYF. CDR3 DNA sequence: TGTGCCAGCAGCCCGGGACAGGGGCGCACAGATACGCAGTATTTT.

The V gene is TRBV7-9, the J gene TRBJ2-2, with D possibly being TRBD1 (6 bases). The CDR3 runs 15 residues. V lost 5 bases, J lost 4 bases, and 14 bases lay in between. Looked up from germline, CDR1 is SEHNR and CDR2 is FQNEAQ (reference sequence). CDR3: CASSLLGQTTGELFF. In DNA form, the CDR3 reads TGTGCCAGCAGCCTCCTAGGACAGACCACCGGGGAGCTGTTTTTT.

The CDR3 region is CATTPTGHGYTF. The CDR3 DNA follows: TGTGCCACTACACCGACCGGCCATGGCTACACCTTC. The gene calls are TRBV19 and TRBJ1-2; D unresolved. Trimming shortened V by 10 bases and J by 6 bases, and 15 bases separated the two germline ends. CDR1 and CDR2 from the germline V gene are LNHDA and SQIVND (reference sequence). This CDR3 has 12 amino acids.